Listed here are 2 T cell receptor beta chains from one sample, sequenced in a study of cytomegalovirus exposure and HLA in healthy donors. PCR used 60 Vbeta primers and 13 Jbeta primers. This table comes from immunoSEQ multiplex PCR, and its TCRdb copy is limited to in-frame clones, with some not included. In the table there are 200,000 to 250,000 clones, 75% to 85% of which are singletons. The source material was PBMCs. The receptors shown here come from a woman aged 55-75 years in good health and CMV-seropositive.

This clone has more than one count but fewer than ten. The sample contains more than one DNA sequence encoding this CDR3. The chain recombines TRBV19 with TRBJ2-7, with TRBD2 identical over 11 bases. Germline-derived CDR1 and CDR2 are LNHDA and SQIVND (reference sequence). J was trimmed by 1 base and V by 4 bases; bases with no gene match: 3. This CDR3 is 15 amino acids long. The CDR3 is CASSTRLAGSYEQYF. CDR3 nucleotides: TGTGCCAGTAGTACTCGACTAGCGGGGTCCTACGAGCAGTACTTC.

This clone was observed a single time. The chain employs TRBV7-9 and TRBJ1-1; D uncertain. The ends were cut back, 2 bases at V and 6 bases at J, with 22 bases in the middle. Looked up from germline, CDR1 is SEHNR and CDR2 is FQNEAQ (reference sequence). The CDR3 has 17 amino acids. The CDR3 protein is CASSLIALAGSRAEAFF. The DNA of the CDR3 is TGTGCCAGCAGCTTAATTGCCCTAGCGGGGTCGAGGGCTGAAGCTTTCTTT.